Sequencing of this T cell receptor beta chain was carried out in a study of blood T cell repertoires in COVID-19. Overall study context: The United States, Italy and Spain provided the acute and convalescent COVID-19 samples. T cells, B-cell-depleted T cells, or PBMCs supplied cDNA or gDNA.

In the original workflow: Reference gene primer amplification yielded estimated nucleated cell counts. TCRdb's copy holds only in-frame clones and misses some; the assay was immunoSEQ multiplex PCR. V and J calls and clone size follow that table, whereas D and trimming were derived from the DNA. Among 160,000 or so clones listed, approximately 90% were seen once. The receptor's source is a woman in her fifties or sixties who had recovered from COVID-19. Material for sequencing was peripheral blood.

CDR3 DNA: TGTGCCAGCAGTTTAGTGAGGGAATTTTTTAACTATGGCTACACCTTC. This codes for CASSLVREFFNYGYTF. V gene TRBV28 combines with J gene TRBJ1-2; D is unresolved. Looked up from germline, CDR1 is MDHEN and CDR2 is SYDVKM. V was cut by 2 bases and J by 1 base, with 14 bases left in between. The CDR3 sequence is 16 residues long.